This paragraph reports one TCR beta chain. The antigen remains undetermined. The data belong to a study of T cell responses to AZD1222 COVID-19 vaccine. Clones were sequenced by immunoSEQ multiplex PCR, and TCRdb holds only the in-frame ones, with some missing. The sample has 110,000 or so clones; about 90% are singletons. CDR1 WNHNN and CDR2 SYGVQD come from the germline V gene (reference sequence). The CDR3 runs to 14 residues. V shed 6 bases, J shed 1 base, and the junction held 5 bases outside the gene matches. Study-level points and caveats: The repertoires were collected only after the peak T cell response. Reports say nearly half of spike-specific TCRs go after unmutated variant regions.

This chain links TRBV10-1 with TRBJ1-1; 7 bases map to TRBD1. The receptor was isolated from an adult in good health. The sequences come from peripheral blood, collected on day 0 of AZD1222 vaccination. CDR3 DNA: TGCGCCAGCAGCCCGGACAGGAGGAACACTGAAGCTTTCTTT. Translation: CASSPDRRNTEAFF.